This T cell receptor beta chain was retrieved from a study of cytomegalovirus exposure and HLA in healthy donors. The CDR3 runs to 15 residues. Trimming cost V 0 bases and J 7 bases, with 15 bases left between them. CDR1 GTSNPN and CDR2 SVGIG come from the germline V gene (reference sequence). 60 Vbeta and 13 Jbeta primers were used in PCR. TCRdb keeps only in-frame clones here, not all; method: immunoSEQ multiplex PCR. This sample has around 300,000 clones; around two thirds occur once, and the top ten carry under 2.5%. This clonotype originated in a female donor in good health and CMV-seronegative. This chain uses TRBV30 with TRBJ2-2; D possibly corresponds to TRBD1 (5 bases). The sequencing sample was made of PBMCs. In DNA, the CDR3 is TGTGCCTGGAGTGTATTGCAGGGAAGGGGCGGGGAGCTGTTTTTT. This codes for CAWSVLQGRGGELFF.